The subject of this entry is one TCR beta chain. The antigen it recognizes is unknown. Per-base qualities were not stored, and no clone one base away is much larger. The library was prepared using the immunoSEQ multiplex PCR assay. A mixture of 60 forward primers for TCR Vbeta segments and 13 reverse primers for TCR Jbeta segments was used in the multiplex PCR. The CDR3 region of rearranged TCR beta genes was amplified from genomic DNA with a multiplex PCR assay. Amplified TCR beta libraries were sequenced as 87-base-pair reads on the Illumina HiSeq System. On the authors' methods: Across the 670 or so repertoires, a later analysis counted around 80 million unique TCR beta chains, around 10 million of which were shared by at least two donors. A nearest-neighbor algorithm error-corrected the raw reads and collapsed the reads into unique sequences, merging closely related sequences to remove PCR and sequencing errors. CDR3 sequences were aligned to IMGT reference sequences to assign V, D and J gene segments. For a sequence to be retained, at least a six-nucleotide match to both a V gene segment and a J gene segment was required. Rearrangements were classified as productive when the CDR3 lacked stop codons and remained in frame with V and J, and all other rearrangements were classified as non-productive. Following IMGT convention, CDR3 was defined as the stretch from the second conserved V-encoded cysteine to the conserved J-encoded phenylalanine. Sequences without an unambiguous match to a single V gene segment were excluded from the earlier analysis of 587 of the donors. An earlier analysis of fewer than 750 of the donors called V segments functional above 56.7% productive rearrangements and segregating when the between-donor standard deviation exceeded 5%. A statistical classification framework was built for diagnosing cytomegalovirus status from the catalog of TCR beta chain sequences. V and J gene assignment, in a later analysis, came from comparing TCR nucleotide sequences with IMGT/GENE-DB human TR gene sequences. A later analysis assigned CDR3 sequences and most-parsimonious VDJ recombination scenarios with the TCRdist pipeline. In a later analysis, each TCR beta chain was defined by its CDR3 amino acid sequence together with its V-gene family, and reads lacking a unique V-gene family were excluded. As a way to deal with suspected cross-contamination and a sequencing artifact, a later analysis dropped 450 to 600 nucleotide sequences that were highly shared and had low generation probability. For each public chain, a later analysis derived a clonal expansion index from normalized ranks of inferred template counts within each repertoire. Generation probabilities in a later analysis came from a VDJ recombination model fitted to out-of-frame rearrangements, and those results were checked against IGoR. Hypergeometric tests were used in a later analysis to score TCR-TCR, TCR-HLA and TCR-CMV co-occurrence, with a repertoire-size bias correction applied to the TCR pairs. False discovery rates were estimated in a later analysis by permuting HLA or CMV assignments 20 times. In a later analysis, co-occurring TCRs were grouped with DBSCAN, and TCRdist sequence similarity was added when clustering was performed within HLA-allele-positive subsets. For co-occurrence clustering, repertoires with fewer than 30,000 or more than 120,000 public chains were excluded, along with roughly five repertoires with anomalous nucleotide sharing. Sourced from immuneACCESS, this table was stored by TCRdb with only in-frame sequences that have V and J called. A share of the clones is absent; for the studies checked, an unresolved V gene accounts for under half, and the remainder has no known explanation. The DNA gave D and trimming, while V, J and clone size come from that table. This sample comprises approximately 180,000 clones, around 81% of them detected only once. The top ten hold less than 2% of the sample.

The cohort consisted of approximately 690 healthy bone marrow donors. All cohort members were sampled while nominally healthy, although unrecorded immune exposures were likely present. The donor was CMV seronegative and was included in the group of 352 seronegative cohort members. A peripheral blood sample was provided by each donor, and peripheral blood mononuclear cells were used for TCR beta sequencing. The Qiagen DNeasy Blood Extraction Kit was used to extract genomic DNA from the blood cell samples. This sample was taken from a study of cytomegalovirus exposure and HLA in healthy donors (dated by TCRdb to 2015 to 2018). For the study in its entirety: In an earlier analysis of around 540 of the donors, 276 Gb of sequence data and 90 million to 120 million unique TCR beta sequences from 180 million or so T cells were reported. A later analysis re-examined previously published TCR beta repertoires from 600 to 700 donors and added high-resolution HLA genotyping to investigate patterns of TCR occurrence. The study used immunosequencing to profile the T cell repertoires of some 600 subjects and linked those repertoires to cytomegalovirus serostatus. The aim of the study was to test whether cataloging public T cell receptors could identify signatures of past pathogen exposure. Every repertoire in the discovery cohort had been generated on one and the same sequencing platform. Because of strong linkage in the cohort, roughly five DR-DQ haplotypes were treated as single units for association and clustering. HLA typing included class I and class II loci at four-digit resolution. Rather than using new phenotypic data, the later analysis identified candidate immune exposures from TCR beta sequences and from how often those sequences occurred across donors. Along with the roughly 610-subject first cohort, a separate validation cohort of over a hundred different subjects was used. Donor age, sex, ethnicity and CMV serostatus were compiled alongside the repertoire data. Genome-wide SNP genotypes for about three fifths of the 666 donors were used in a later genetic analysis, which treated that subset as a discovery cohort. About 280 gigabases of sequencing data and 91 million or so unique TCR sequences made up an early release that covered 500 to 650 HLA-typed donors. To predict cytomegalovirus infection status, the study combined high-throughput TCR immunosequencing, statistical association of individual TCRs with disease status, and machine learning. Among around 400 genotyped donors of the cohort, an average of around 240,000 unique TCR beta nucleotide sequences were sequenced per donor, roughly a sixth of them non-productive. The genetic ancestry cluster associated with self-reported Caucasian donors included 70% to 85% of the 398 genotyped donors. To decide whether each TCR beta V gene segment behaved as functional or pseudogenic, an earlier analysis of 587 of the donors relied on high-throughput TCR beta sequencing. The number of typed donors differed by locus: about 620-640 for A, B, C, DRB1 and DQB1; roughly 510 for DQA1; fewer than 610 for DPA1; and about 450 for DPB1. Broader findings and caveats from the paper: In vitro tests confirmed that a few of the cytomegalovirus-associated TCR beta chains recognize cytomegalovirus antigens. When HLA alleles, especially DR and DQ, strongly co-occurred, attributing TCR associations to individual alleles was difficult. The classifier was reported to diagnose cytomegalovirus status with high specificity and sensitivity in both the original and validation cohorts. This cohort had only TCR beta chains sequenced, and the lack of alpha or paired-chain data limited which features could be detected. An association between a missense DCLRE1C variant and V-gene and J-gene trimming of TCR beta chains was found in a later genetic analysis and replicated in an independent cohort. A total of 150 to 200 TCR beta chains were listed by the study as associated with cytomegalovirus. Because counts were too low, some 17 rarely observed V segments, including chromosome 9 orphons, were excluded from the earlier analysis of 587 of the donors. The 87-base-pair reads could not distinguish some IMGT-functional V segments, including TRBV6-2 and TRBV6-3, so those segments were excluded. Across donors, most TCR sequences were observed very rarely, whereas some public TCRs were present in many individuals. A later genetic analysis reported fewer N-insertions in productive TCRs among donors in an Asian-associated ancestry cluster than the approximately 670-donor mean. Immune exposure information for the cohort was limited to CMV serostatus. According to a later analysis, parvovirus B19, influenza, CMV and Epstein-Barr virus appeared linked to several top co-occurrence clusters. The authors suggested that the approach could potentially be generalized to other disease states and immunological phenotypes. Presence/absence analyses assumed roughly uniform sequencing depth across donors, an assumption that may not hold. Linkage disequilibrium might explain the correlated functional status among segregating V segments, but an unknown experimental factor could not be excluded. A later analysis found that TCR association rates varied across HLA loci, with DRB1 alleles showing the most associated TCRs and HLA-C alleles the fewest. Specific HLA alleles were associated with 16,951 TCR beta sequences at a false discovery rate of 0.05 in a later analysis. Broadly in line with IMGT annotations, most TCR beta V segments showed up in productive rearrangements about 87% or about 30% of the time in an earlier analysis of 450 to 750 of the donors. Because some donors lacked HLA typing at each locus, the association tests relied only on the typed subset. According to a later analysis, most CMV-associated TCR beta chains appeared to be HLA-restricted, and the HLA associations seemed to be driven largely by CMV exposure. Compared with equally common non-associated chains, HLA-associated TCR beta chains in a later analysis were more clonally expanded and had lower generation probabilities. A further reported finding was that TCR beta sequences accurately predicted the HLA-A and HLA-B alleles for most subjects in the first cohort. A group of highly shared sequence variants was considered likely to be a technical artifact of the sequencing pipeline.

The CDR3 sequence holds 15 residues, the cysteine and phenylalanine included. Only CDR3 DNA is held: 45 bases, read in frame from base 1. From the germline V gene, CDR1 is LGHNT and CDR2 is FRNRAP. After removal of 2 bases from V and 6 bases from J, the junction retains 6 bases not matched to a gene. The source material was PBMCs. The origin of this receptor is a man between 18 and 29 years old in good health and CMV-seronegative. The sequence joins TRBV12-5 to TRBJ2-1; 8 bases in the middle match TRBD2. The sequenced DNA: TGTGCTAGTGGTTTGAGCGGGAGCTCCGGCAATGAGCAGTTCTTC. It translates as CASGLSGSSGNEQFF.